What follows are 28 T cell receptor beta chains derived from one specimen sequenced in a study of shared clonotypes between healthy human individuals. The table came from immunoSEQ multiplex PCR; TCRdb's copy has only in-frame clones and leaves some out. The sample includes fewer than 850,000 clones, about 78% of them seen just once. Sequencing was performed on memory CD4+ T cells sorted from blood. Indicated subset: CD45RA-negative fraction. These receptors all come from a woman aged 25-40 years in good health.

This clone was counted ten times or more. This chain joins TRBV6-1 and TRBJ1-5; D gene uncertain. From germline, CDR1 is MNHNS and CDR2 SASEGT. V was trimmed by 3 bases and J by 0 bases, leaving 9 bases between them. The CDR3 extends over 15 amino acids. CDR3 in DNA: TGTGCCAGCAGTGACAACAGACTTAGCAATCAGCCCCAGCATTTT. Its translation is CASSDNRLSNQPQHF.

This clone appeared a few times. The gene calls are TRBV11-3 and TRBJ2-1, with D perhaps being TRBD1 or TRBD2 (5 bases each). Germline V lookup: CDR1 SGHNT, CDR2 YENEEA. This CDR3 comprises 13 residues. V was clipped by 5 bases and J by 8 bases, with 13 bases between them. The CDR3 here is CASSRGSRDEQFF. The CDR3 DNA is TGTGCCAGCAGCCGAGGGTCCAGGGATGAGCAGTTCTTC. Together with reference TRBV11-3 and TRBJ2-1, the CDR3 gives the full variable domain: EAGVVQSPRYKIIEKKQPVAFWCNPISGHNTLYWYLQNLGQGPELLIRYENEEAVDDSQLPKDRFSAERLKGVDSTLKIQPAELGDSAVYLCASSRGSRDEQFFGPGTRLTVL.

The V and J genes are TRBV7-2 and TRBJ2-1, with 12 nucleotides matching TRBD2. Trimming cost V 5 bases and J 5 bases; bases outside gene matches: 4. CDR3 length: 15 residues. Germline V CDR1 and CDR2: SGHTA, FQGNSA. The CDR3: CASSLRTSGNNEQFF. CDR3 nucleotides: TGTGCCAGCAGCCTAAGGACTAGCGGGAACAATGAGCAGTTCTTC.

The chain joins TRBV11-2 to TRBJ2-1, with 8 bases lining up with TRBD2. The germline V gene has CDR1 SGHAT and CDR2 FQNNGV. Trimming at V came to 2 bases and at J to 6 bases, leaving 3 bases not matched to a gene. This CDR3 is built from 14 residues. The CDR3 DNA reads TGTGCCAGCAGCTTAAGGAGCGGGAGCAATGAGCAGTTCTTC. It yields the protein CASSLRSGSNEQFF.

V gene TRBV7-9 combines with J gene TRBJ2-6, with D maybe TRBD1 (6 bases). The CDR3 has 19 residues. Trimming cost V 7 bases and J 0 bases, with 22 bases left between them. CDR1 SEHNR and CDR2 FQNEAQ come from the germline V gene (reference sequence). CDR3 loop: CASNSRGGPKDSGANVLTF. In nucleotides, the CDR3 is TGTGCCAGCAACTCTAGAGGGGGACCGAAAGACTCTGGGGCCAACGTCCTGACTTTC.

The chain carries TRBV15 and TRBJ1-5; tentative D call: TRBD1 (5 bases). The CDR3 length is 19 residues. In germline, CDR1 is LNHNV, CDR2 YYDKDF (reference sequence). The V end was cut by 3 bases, the J end by 0 bases, with 21 bases between. CDR3 region: CATSSRDGKSFYSNQPQHF. The CDR3 bases are TGTGCCACCAGCAGCAGGGACGGAAAGTCCTTCTATAGCAATCAGCCCCAGCATTTT.

Of note for this clone: The junction differs from germline at one of its ends, possibly a read error. V usage is TRBV28 and J usage is TRBJ1-2; maybe TRBD1 (6 bases). Germline CDR1 and CDR2: MDHEN and SYDVKM. This CDR3 region has 13 residues. Here the CDR3 reads CASSFPGVYGHTF. DNA of the CDR3: TGTGCCAGCAGTTTCCCAGGGGTCTATGGCCACACCTTC.

The chain carries TRBV7-6 and TRBJ1-2; D might be TRBD1 (6 bases). Germline V gene data show CDR1 as SGHVS and CDR2 as FNYEAQ. The CDR3 is 15 amino acids. V was cut by 3 bases and J by 3 bases, with 14 bases left in between. Here the CDR3 DNA reads TGTGCCAGCAGCTTTACAGGGACCCTCGACTATGGCTACACCTTC. It yields the protein CASSFTGTLDYGYTF.

V usage is TRBV7-9 and J usage is TRBJ1-1; 7 bases line up with TRBD1. V shed 6 bases, J shed 5 bases, and the junction held 9 bases outside the gene matches. Looked up from germline, CDR1 is SEHNR and CDR2 is FQNEAQ (reference sequence). This CDR3 region has 14 residues. For the CDR3, the DNA is TGTGCCAGCAGGTTGACAGGGTTAGGGACTGAAGCTTTCTTT. Residues: CASRLTGLGTEAFF.

V gene TRBV1 combines with J gene TRBJ1-2; the D call in the table, TRBD1, was not verified against the DNA. TRBV1 is designated a pseudogene. This CDR3 spans 12 amino acids. This CDR3 is CTSSQGANGYTF. The CDR3, as DNA: TGCACCAGCAGCCAGGGGGCGAACGGCTACACCTTC.

The chain combines TRBV20-1 with TRBJ2-5; unclear D gene. The length of the CDR3 is 11 residues. With 1 base removed from V and 1 base from J, the gap between germline ends came to 1 base. Germline CDR1 is DFQATT and CDR2 is SNEGSKA (reference sequence). The CDR3 sequence is CSARAQETQYF. The CDR3 nucleotides are TGCAGTGCTAGAGCCCAAGAGACCCAGTACTTC.

Concerning this clone: This clone may be a read error of a much larger clone one base away. The same CDR3 also results from other DNA sequences found in this sample. This chain links TRBV7-9 with TRBJ1-1, with D unclear. There are 13 residues in the CDR3. With 0 bases removed from V and 2 bases from J, the gap between germline ends came to 4 bases. CDR1 SEHNR and CDR2 FQNEAQ come from the germline V gene (reference sequence). The CDR3 is CASSLALNTEAFF. Here the CDR3 DNA reads TGTGCCAGCAGCTTAGCGCTAAACACTGAAGCTTTCTTT.

This rearrangement joins TRBV4-1 to TRBJ2-7; the D call may be TRBD1 or TRBD2 (6 bases each). CDR1 and CDR2 from the germline V gene are MGHRA and YSYEKL. The ends were cut back, 1 base at V and 4 bases at J, with 14 bases in the middle. This CDR3 has 15 amino acids. The CDR3 DNA sequence: TGCGCCAGCAGCCAAGTCGGGGGACACACGTACGAGCAGTACTTC. Protein sequence: CASSQVGGHTYEQYF.

The chain couples TRBV28 to TRBJ2-3; tentative D call: TRBD2 (5 bases). The V end was cut by 5 bases, the J end by 7 bases, with 16 bases between. CDR1 and CDR2 (germline): MDHEN, SYDVKM. This CDR3 has 14 amino acids. The CDR3 loop is CASSPLADLNTQYF. Here the CDR3 DNA reads TGTGCCAGCAGTCCCCTAGCAGATCTAAATACGCAGTATTTT.

This clone showed up many times. The rearrangement links TRBV15 to TRBJ2-1, with unresolved D. The germline CDR1 and CDR2 sequences are LNHNV and YYDKDF (reference sequence). With 3 bases removed from V and 1 base from J, the gap between germline ends came to 4 bases. CDR3 length: 13 amino acids. CDR3 residues: CATSRESYNEQFF. The CDR3 DNA is TGTGCCACCAGCAGGGAATCCTACAATGAGCAGTTCTTC.

The CDR3 is CASSLSRETYEQYF. CDR3 nucleotides: TGTGCCAGCAGTCTCTCGCGGGAAACCTACGAGCAGTACTTC. The chain couples TRBV6-1 to TRBJ2-7, with a tentative D call TRBD2 (6 bases). There are 14 residues in the CDR3. V lost 5 bases and J 2 bases, leaving 13 bases between the germline ends. The germline V gene has CDR1 MNHNS and CDR2 SASEGT.

The chain recombines TRBV11-2 with TRBJ1-1; TRBD1 might be the D (6 bases). CDR1 is SGHAT, CDR2 FQNNGV, per germline. This CDR3 comprises 14 residues. Trimming cost V 1 base and J 4 bases, with 10 bases left between them. CDR3 in amino acids: CASSLGTGATEAFF. CDR3 nucleotides: TGTGCCAGCAGCTTAGGTACGGGGGCCACTGAAGCTTTCTTT.

The CDR3 here is CASSYYGTGGAGGNTIYF. The CDR3 region has the DNA TGTGCCAGCAGCTACTATGGGACAGGGGGCGCCGGTGGAAACACCATATATTTT. The chain uses TRBV13 and TRBJ1-3, with 12 bases identical to TRBD1. J gave up 3 bases and V 4 bases, and 10 bases lay outside the gene matches. This CDR3 spans 18 amino acids. Germline V lookup: CDR1 PRHDT, CDR2 FYEKMQ (reference sequence).

The chain is built from TRBV30 and TRBJ1-2; 10 nucleotides agree with TRBD1. Germline CDR1 and CDR2: GTSNPN and SVGIG (reference sequence). J was trimmed by 7 bases and V by 8 bases; bases with no gene match: 10. The CDR3 contains 13 residues. CDR3: CARKGQGWRGYTF. CDR3 nucleotide sequence: TGTGCCCGGAAGGGACAGGGGTGGCGTGGCTACACCTTC.

This clone was detected once. CDR3 region: CASNLAGEETQYF. For the CDR3, the DNA is TGCGCCAGCAACCTAGCGGGAGAAGAGACCCAGTACTTC. The genes are TRBV23-1 and TRBJ2-5; the match to TRBD2 covers 10 bases. TRBV23-1 belongs to the ORF category, with a function that is uncertain. The CDR3 sequence is 13 residues long. The J segment lost 3 bases and the V segment lost 7 bases, leaving 2 bases of the junction unmatched.

The J gene is TRBJ2-3, the V gene TRBV9; TRBD2 might be the D (5 bases). This CDR3 has 16 amino acids. Germline V gene sequence: CDR1 SGDLS, CDR2 YYNGEE. V dropped 0 bases and J dropped 3 bases, with 14 bases sitting between them. CDR3 residues: CASSVETAANTDTQYF. In DNA form, the CDR3 reads TGTGCCAGCAGCGTAGAAACAGCGGCAAATACAGATACGCAGTATTTT.

This rearrangement joins TRBV28 to TRBJ1-5; TRBD1 might be the D (5 bases). Germline values: CDR1 MDHEN, CDR2 SYDVKM. The CDR3 is made up of 16 amino acids. Trimming removed 4 bases at V and 2 bases at J, with 15 bases between. CDR3 sequence: CASSYAFGGGNQPQHF. As DNA, the CDR3 is TGTGCCAGCAGTTATGCCTTCGGGGGAGGCAATCAGCCCCAGCATTTT.

The chain combines TRBV9 with TRBJ2-7; 7 positions agree with TRBD2. There are 14 residues in the CDR3. CDR1 and CDR2 from the germline V gene are SGDLS and YYNGEE. J was trimmed by 3 bases and V by 3 bases; bases with no gene match: 6. CDR3 residues: CASSAASGNYEQYF. CDR3 DNA: TGTGCCAGCAGCGCCGCTAGCGGAAACTACGAGCAGTACTTC.

J is TRBJ2-7 and V is TRBV13; either TRBD1 or TRBD2 may supply D (7 bases each). From germline, CDR1 is PRHDT and CDR2 FYEKMQ (reference sequence). The V end lost 5 bases, the J end lost 2 bases, and 13 bases lay between the germline ends. The CDR3 is made up of 14 amino acids. CDR3 loop: CASSRQGGTYEQYF. As DNA, the CDR3 is TGTGCCAGCAGCCGACAGGGAGGGACCTACGAGCAGTACTTC.

This rearrangement joins TRBV4-1 to TRBJ1-4; D is unclear. CDR1 MGHRA and CDR2 YSYEKL come from the germline V gene. The V and J ends lost 1 base and 4 bases respectively, with 10 bases between them. The CDR3 length is 15 residues. CDR3: CASSQATGYNEKLFF. In nucleotides, the CDR3 is TGCGCCAGCAGCCAAGCGACGGGGTATAATGAAAAACTGTTTTTT.

The J gene is TRBJ1-4, the V gene TRBV5-1, with 7 bases matching TRBD1. Germline CDR1 is SGHRS and CDR2 is YFSETQ. This CDR3 comprises 14 residues. The J segment lost 5 bases and the V segment lost 4 bases, leaving 5 bases of the junction unmatched. CDR3 amino acids: CASSLQGRNEKLFF. The CDR3, as DNA: TGCGCCAGCAGCCTACAGGGGAGGAATGAAAAACTGTTTTTT.

V gene TRBV4-1 combines with J gene TRBJ2-1, with 11 bases aligning to TRBD2. The germline CDR1 and CDR2 sequences are MGHRA and YSYEKL. V was clipped by 3 bases and J by 5 bases; unmatched bases: 12. The CDR3 sequence is 18 residues long. CDR3 sequence reads: CASSHRWGPGLADNEQFF. CDR3 nucleotide sequence: TGCGCCAGCAGCCACCGTTGGGGACCGGGACTAGCGGACAATGAGCAGTTCTTC.

This chain links TRBV18 with TRBJ2-1; D is possibly TRBD2 (5 bases). The V gene lost 6 bases and the J gene lost 1 base, with 10 bases spanning the gap. The CDR3 length is 14 residues. Germline-derived CDR1 and CDR2 are KGHSH and LQKENI. The CDR3: CASSRDGSYNEQFF. In DNA, the CDR3 is TGTGCCAGCTCGAGGGATGGGTCCTACAATGAGCAGTTCTTC.